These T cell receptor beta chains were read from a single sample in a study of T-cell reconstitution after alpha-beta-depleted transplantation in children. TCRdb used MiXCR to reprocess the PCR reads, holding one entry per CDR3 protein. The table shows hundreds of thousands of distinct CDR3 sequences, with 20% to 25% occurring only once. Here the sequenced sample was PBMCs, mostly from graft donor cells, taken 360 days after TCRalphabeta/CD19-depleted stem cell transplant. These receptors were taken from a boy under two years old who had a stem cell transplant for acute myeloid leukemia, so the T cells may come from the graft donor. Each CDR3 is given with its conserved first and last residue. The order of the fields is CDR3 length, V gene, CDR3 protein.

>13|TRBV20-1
CSAPRTGGETQYF
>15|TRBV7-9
CASSLVTWSTDTQYF
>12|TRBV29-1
CSALGRSTEAFF
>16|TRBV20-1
CSARGTSGDSFYEQYF
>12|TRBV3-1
CASSDSGDEQFF
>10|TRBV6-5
CASYYISMYF
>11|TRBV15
CATSETEKLFF
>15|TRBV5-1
CASSLGVGPKNIQYF
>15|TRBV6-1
CASYDAGTNSGELFF
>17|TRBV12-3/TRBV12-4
CASSLATGLAVTDTQYF
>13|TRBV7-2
CASSFVTQETQYF
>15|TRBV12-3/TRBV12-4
CASSLRRGEGDTQYF
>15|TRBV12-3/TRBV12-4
CASSPPGGRDNEQFF
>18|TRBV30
CAWSRGLPGLSPSYEQYF
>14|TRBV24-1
CATSDYSGTTEAFF
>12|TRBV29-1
CSVGDRGTEAFF
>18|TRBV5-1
CASSLQLGRTSSYNEQFF
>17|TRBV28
CASPPQGTFLWNTEAFF
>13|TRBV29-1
CSVEVLSGNTIYF
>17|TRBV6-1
CASSEGQDFSYNSPLHF
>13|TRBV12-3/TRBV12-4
CASSTGVSYEQYF
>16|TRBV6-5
CASSSLSGRPKNIQYF
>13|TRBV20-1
CSALIGTQETQYF
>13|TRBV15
CATSREYGYEQFF
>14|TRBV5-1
CASSFWARYNEQFF
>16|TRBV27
CASSVRGGGRTDTQYF
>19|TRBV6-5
CASSYLQLAGGSSYNEQFF
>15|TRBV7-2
CASSLAVLLQETQYF
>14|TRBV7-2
CASRLGTGPYEQYF
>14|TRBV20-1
CSTDDRVTYNEQFF
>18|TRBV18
CASSPRTSGATGTGELFF
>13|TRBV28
CASKGADPYGYTF
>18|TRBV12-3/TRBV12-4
CASSPRYNRGKDTGELFF
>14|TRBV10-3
CAISESVLTDTQYF
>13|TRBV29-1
CSVEGGNEETQYF
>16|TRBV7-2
CASSLVGTSGRNEQFF
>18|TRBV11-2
CASSLVSGLAGDYNEQFF